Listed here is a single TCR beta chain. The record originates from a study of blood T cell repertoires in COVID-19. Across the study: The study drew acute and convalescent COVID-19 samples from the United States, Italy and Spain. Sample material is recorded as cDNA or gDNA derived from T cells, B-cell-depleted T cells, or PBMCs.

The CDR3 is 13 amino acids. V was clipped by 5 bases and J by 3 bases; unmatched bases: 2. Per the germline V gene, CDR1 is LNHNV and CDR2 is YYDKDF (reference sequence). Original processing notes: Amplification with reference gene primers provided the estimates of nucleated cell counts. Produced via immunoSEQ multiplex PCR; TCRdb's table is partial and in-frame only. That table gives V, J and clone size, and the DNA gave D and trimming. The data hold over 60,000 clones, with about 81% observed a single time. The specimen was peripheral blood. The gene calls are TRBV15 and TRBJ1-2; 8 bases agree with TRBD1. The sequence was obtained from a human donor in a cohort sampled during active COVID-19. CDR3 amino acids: CATSPGQDYGYTF. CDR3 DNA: TGTGCCACCAGCCCGGGACAGGACTATGGCTACACCTTC.